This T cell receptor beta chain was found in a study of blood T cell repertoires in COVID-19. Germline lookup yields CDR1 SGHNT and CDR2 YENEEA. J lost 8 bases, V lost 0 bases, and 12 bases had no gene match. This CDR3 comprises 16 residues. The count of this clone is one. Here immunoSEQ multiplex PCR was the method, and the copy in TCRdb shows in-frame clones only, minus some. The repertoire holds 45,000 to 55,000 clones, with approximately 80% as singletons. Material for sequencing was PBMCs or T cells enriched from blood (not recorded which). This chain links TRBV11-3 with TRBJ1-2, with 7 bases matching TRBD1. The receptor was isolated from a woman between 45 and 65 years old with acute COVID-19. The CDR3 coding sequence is TGTGCCAGCAGCTTAGATGGGACAGCGGTTGGAGCAGGCTACACCTTC. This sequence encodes CASSLDGTAVGAGYTF.